This TCR beta chain was identified in a study of pediatric ulcerative colitis. Study summary: Disease was pancolitis in more than five and left-sided in two, histology-confirmed.

V lost 5 bases, J lost 7 bases, and 12 bases lay in between. Germline lookup yields CDR1 MNHNY and CDR2 SVGAGI (reference sequence). This CDR3 is built from 14 residues. Worth noting for this clone: Its antigen is unknown.

Study results and limitations: Compared with controls, ulcerative colitis showed greater blood-rectum clone sharing.

TCRdb's copy holds only in-frame clones and misses some; the assay was immunoSEQ multiplex PCR. The table records 25,000 to 35,000 clones, around 80% of them present only once. This sequence originates from a boy younger than 18 with severe ulcerative colitis. Sequenced: blood. This chain uses TRBV6-6 with TRBJ1-6; no clear D gene. This CDR3 reads CASSPIRSNSPLHF. CDR3 DNA sequence: TGTGCCAGCAGTCCGATAAGATCCAATTCACCCCTCCACTTT.